The subject of this entry is one T cell receptor (beta chain). Its specificity is not known. The sample originates from a study of early stage breast cancer tumors. Study context: Most invasive tumors, about 75% of the 16, were ER+/PR+/HER2-.

Clones were sequenced by immunoSEQ multiplex PCR, and TCRdb holds only the in-frame ones, with some missing. The table has over 25,000 clones, around 50% seen once. The CDR3 totals 12 residues. V lost 6 bases to trimming and J lost 6 bases, with 11 bases between them. Germline-derived CDR1 and CDR2 are MNHEY and SVGAGI. General study points: Enriched TCRB sequences shared across patients were mostly commonly generated sequences. Blood repertoires resembled normal breast more than tumor.

V usage is TRBV6-5 and J usage is TRBJ1-2; TRBD1 is a possible D gene (5 bases). The sequenced sample consisted of breast tumor tissue. The receptor was isolated from a person between 50 and 60 years old with breast cancer. CDR3 sequence (DNA): TGTGCCAGCAGCGCCGGGACCCATGGCTACACCTTC. This encodes CASSAGTHGYTF.